This passage covers 30 T cell receptor beta chains from one sample sequenced in a study of early T cells in non-severe SARS-CoV-2 infection. TCRdb analysed the 5' RACE reads with MiXCR anew, one entry per CDR3 protein. The data show about 75,000 distinct CDR3 sequences, over 9% seen once. Specimen: whole blood, collected at baseline. These receptors all stem from an adult who was a healthcare worker with PCR-confirmed SARS-CoV-2 infection or an uninfected control (not recorded which).

The chain links TRBV28 to TRBJ2-1; 9 nucleotides align to TRBD1. The germline V gene has CDR1 MDHEN and CDR2 SYDVKM. V shed 2 bases, J shed 2 bases, and the junction held 10 bases outside the gene matches. The length of the CDR3 is 18 residues. CDR3 protein: CASSLMGQGVSAYNEQFF. The CDR3 nucleotides are TGTGCCAGCAGTTTAATGGGACAGGGAGTAAGCGCCTACAATGAGCAGTTCTTC.

This rearrangement joins TRBV7-2 to TRBJ2-3; D gene ambiguous. The CDR3 is 13 residues long. V was clipped by 2 bases and J by 4 bases, with 7 bases between them. Germline CDR1 is SGHTA and CDR2 is FQGNSA. CDR3 sequence reads: CASSLRGSDTQYF. In DNA, the CDR3 is TGTGCCAGCAGCTTAAGAGGTTCAGATACGCAGTATTTT.

This clonotype was seen more than once but under ten times. The chain combines TRBV7-6 with TRBJ1-1; 7 bases agree with TRBD1. Per germline, CDR1 SGHVS and CDR2 FNYEAQ. CDR3 size: 14 residues. The junction had 6 bases not matched to a gene; V was cut back by 5 bases and J by 3 bases. CDR3 coding DNA: TGTGCCAGCAGCCACACTACAGGGGACACTGAAGCTTTCTTT. This encodes CASSHTTGDTEAFF. Variable domain in full (rest from reference TRBV7-6 and TRBJ1-1): GAGVSQSPRYKVTKRGQDVALRCDPISGHVSLYWYRQALGQGPEFLTYFNYEAQQDKSGLPNDRFSAERPEGSISTLTIQRTEQRDSAMYRCASSHTTGDTEAFFGQGTRLTVV.

The table lists this clonotype with many counts. V usage is TRBV20-1 and J usage is TRBJ1-6; D is ambiguous. V lost 3 bases and J lost 10, with 10 bases in between. CDR3 length equals 12 residues. Germline CDR1 and CDR2: DFQATT and SNEGSKA (reference sequence). CDR3 protein: CSASLGESPLHF. DNA for the CDR3: TGCAGTGCTAGCCTGGGAGAATCACCCCTCCACTTT.

This clonotype came up a few times. J is TRBJ2-2 and V is TRBV7-2, with D unclear. V dropped 2 bases and J dropped 6 bases, with 4 bases sitting between them. Germline V gene lookup returns CDR1 SGHTA and CDR2 FQGNSA. The CDR3 contains 12 residues. The DNA for the CDR3 is TGTGCCAGCAGCTTACTCGCCGGGGAGCTGTTTTTT. Residues: CASSLLAGELFF.

This clonotype has a handful of counts. This chain links TRBV9 with TRBJ2-3; D remains ambiguous. The germline CDR1 and CDR2 sequences are SGDLS and YYNGEE. CDR3 length: 16 amino acids. The V and J ends lost 0 bases and 1 base respectively, with 12 bases between them. CDR3 amino acids: CASSVGALPGTDTQYF. CDR3 coding DNA: TGTGCCAGCAGCGTAGGGGCCCTCCCAGGCACAGATACGCAGTATTTT.

This clonotype showed up many times. This rearrangement joins TRBV11-2 to TRBJ1-2; D is ambiguous. Germline loops: CDR1 SGHAT, CDR2 FQNNGV. V was trimmed by 0 bases and J by 4 bases, leaving 12 bases between them. This CDR3 has 15 amino acids. The chain's CDR3 is CASSLEPRLGYGYTF. In DNA form, the CDR3 reads TGTGCCAGCAGCTTAGAACCCCGCTTAGGCTATGGCTACACCTTC.

The chain has TRBV6-2 or TRBV6-3 and TRBJ2-5; 9 nucleotides align to TRBD1. The CDR3 covers 14 residues. The trim removed 4 bases at V and 5 bases at J, leaving 5 bases unmatched. The germline CDR1 and CDR2 sequences are MNHEY and SVGEGT. The CDR3 DNA is TGTGCCAGCAGTTCCAGGACAGGGGACGAGACCCAGTACTTC. Protein: CASSSRTGDETQYF.

The sample holds a few counts of this clonotype. The chain uses TRBV12-3 or TRBV12-4 and TRBJ2-7; D is uncertain. The CDR3 is 12 residues long. V was clipped by 6 bases and J by 5 bases, with 11 bases between them. CDR3 in DNA: TGTGCCAGCAGCTCAACCCCCCACGAGCAGTACTTC. Protein: CASSSTPHEQYF.

This clonotype was observed a few times. The V call is TRBV6-5, the J call TRBJ2-5; perhaps TRBD2 as D (6 bases). Germline assignment: CDR1 MNHEY and CDR2 SVGAGI. Trimming pared 1 base from V and 6 bases from J, leaving 18 bases between. The CDR3 sequence is 16 residues long. In DNA form, the CDR3 reads TGTGCCAGCAGTTACTTTGCGGCTAGCGTTGCACAGACCCAGTACTTC. It encodes CASSYFAASVAQTQYF.

This chain uses TRBV20-1 with TRBJ2-3; 10 bases align to TRBD2. CDR1 and CDR2 from the germline V gene are DFQATT and SNEGSKA (reference sequence). This CDR3 comprises 13 residues. V shed 3 bases, J shed 4 bases, and the junction held 1 base outside the gene matches. The CDR3 protein is CSASLAGADTQYF. The CDR3 DNA reads TGCAGTGCTAGCCTAGCGGGGGCAGATACGCAGTATTTT.

The DNA of the CDR3 is TGTGCCACCTCAACCGGGGGGGACTACAATGAGCAGTTCTTC. This codes for CATSTGGDYNEQFF. This chain links TRBV7-9 with TRBJ2-1, with 8 bases matching TRBD2. Per germline, CDR1 SEHNR and CDR2 FQNEAQ (reference sequence). Losses at the gene ends were 10 bases for V and 3 bases for J; bases not matched to a gene: 8. The CDR3 consists of 14 residues.

V and J are TRBV29-1 and TRBJ1-2; D call uncertain. Germline CDR1 and CDR2: SQVTM and ANQGSEA. V dropped 7 bases and J dropped 1 base, with 10 bases sitting between them. The CDR3 extends over 12 amino acids. CDR3 DNA sequence: TGCAGCGCGGGAGGCAGTAACTATGGCTACACCTTC. This gives the protein CSAGGSNYGYTF. Based on the CDR3 plus reference TRBV29-1 and TRBJ1-2, the full variable domain is SAVISQKPSRDICQRGTSLTIQCQVDSQVTMMFWYRQQPGQSLTLIATANQGSEATYESGFVIDKFPISRPNLTFSTLTVSNMSPEDSSIYLCSAGGSNYGYTFGSGTRLTVV.

This clonotype was picked up a small number of times. V and J are TRBV30 and TRBJ1-2; D unresolved. Germline-derived CDR1 and CDR2 are GTSNPN and SVGIG (reference sequence). V was pared by 1 base and J by 8 bases, with 14 bases between. The CDR3 extends over 13 amino acids. CDR3 loop: CAWSDNSGEGYTF. The CDR3 DNA reads as TGTGCCTGGAGTGACAACTCCGGTGAGGGCTACACCTTC.

V and J are TRBV29-1 and TRBJ2-1, with a possible D match to TRBD2 (6 bases). Germline loops: CDR1 SQVTM, CDR2 ANQGSEA. V lost 4 bases and J 5 bases, leaving 21 bases between the germline ends. The CDR3 sequence is 16 residues long. The CDR3 DNA reads TGCAGCGTTGGACGGGGAGGAGGTTGGGGTAACAATGAGCAGTTCTTC. Encoded protein: CSVGRGGGWGNNEQFF.

This clonotype has a count of ten or more. The chain recombines TRBV12-3 or TRBV12-4 with TRBJ1-4, with 9 bases identical to TRBD1. V was clipped by 7 bases and J by 5 bases; unmatched bases: 8. This CDR3 comprises 15 residues. As DNA, the CDR3 is TGTGCCAGCACCCAGGCTGGGACAGGGAATGAAAAACTGTTTTTT. Its translation is CASTQAGTGNEKLFF.

This sequence joins TRBV29-1 and TRBJ2-3; D not resolved. This CDR3 is built from 10 residues. CDR1 and CDR2 from the germline V gene are SQVTM and ANQGSEA. CDR3 region: CCATTDTQYF. CDR3 in DNA: TGCTGCGCAACCACAGATACGCAGTATTTT.

This chain joins TRBV28 and TRBJ1-4, with TRBD1 as a possible D gene (5 bases). Germline-derived CDR1 and CDR2 are MDHEN and SYDVKM. The CDR3 is 16 amino acids. V was pared by 2 bases and J by 5 bases, with 15 bases between. The CDR3 nucleotides are TGTGCCAGCAGTTTACCTACGGGGCAGCCAAATGAAAAACTGTTTTTT. Residues: CASSLPTGQPNEKLFF.

The V and J genes are TRBV12-2 and TRBJ1-5; the table gives TRBD1 as D, unverified against the DNA. TRBV12-2 is described as a pseudogene. The CDR3 length is 17 residues. CDR3 bases: TGTGCAAGTCGCTTAGCAGGGGATGACACCTTCAATCAGCCCCAGCATTTT. Protein sequence: CASRLAGDDTFNQPQHF.

The rearrangement uses TRBV6-2 or TRBV6-3 and TRBJ2-3; D is ambiguous. The CDR3 runs to 17 residues. V lost 3 bases and J lost 2, with 18 bases in between. From germline, CDR1 is MNHEY and CDR2 SVGEGT. CDR3 bases: TGTGCCAGCAGTTATCTGGGAAGAGGCCTGGTCACAGATACGCAGTATTTT. It translates to CASSYLGRGLVTDTQYF.

This clonotype was recorded a few times. V is TRBV5-1 and J is TRBJ1-1; D unresolved. The CDR3 runs 13 residues. Germline assignment: CDR1 SGHRS and CDR2 YFSETQ. Deletions cut 7 bases from V and 4 bases from J, with 14 bases between. The DNA for the CDR3 is TGCGCCAGCCGCAATGAGTTTGGCACTGAAGCTTTCTTT. Translated: CASRNEFGTEAFF. Complete variable domain (other parts from reference TRBV5-1 and TRBJ1-1): KAGVTQTPRYLIKTRGQQVTLSCSPISGHRSVSWYQQTPGQGLQFLFEYFSETQRNKGNFPGRFSGRQFSNSRSEMNVSTLELGDSALYLCASRNEFGTEAFFGQGTRLTVV.

The chain has TRBV7-2 and TRBJ1-5; D is perhaps TRBD1 (5 bases). The CDR3 has 16 amino acids. CDR1 SGHTA and CDR2 FQGNSA come from the germline V gene. The V end lost 1 base, the J end lost 3 bases, and 13 bases lay between the germline ends. The CDR3 DNA follows: TGTGCCAGCAGCTTAGGGGCAGGGAGGCTCAATCAGCCCCAGCATTTT. Protein sequence: CASSLGAGRLNQPQHF.

This clonotype was counted only a few times. V is TRBV6-1 and J is TRBJ2-7; perhaps TRBD1 as D (6 bases). Per germline, CDR1 MNHNS and CDR2 SASEGT. CDR3 size: 13 residues. V lost 6 bases and J lost 2, with 11 bases in between. For the CDR3, the DNA is TGTGCCAGCAGCTCGGACAGCCCCTACGAGCAGTACTTC. Its protein is CASSSDSPYEQYF.

Sample share makes this clonotype medium-sized (0.01 to 0.1%). The J gene is TRBJ1-4, the V gene TRBV4-1, with a tentative D call TRBD1 (5 bases). The germline V and J ends were trimmed by 4 bases and 11 bases, with 26 bases remaining between them. Per germline, CDR1 MGHRA and CDR2 YSYEKL. This CDR3 is built from 17 residues. The CDR3 spells CASSPKSGTWQGRKLFF. In DNA form, the CDR3 reads TGCGCCAGCAGCCCAAAATCAGGAACCTGGCAGGGAAGGAAACTGTTTTTT.

This clonotype was seen many times. The chain couples TRBV12-3 or TRBV12-4 to TRBJ2-2, with 8 bases fitting TRBD2. The J segment lost 3 bases and the V segment lost 8 bases, leaving 11 bases of the junction unmatched. The CDR3 runs to 16 residues. CDR3 in amino acids: CASHPAQAGDTGELFF. The CDR3 DNA reads as TGTGCCAGCCACCCCGCCCAAGCGGGGGACACCGGGGAGCTGTTTTTT.

The rearrangement links TRBV6-1 to TRBJ2-1; 8 positions match TRBD2. CDR3 size: 14 residues. Per the germline V gene, CDR1 is MNHNS and CDR2 is SASEGT. The V segment lost 8 bases and the J segment 5 bases; nucleotides outside the gene matches: 8. The CDR3 DNA follows: TGTGCCAGCCTCCTTAGCGGGGCCAACAATGAGCAGTTCTTC. The encoded protein is CASLLSGANNEQFF.

This clonotype has more than one count but fewer than ten. The J gene is TRBJ2-3, the V gene TRBV18; D possibly corresponds to TRBD1 (6 bases). The CDR3 is 15 amino acids. Germline assignment: CDR1 KGHSH and CDR2 LQKENI. The germline V and J ends were trimmed by 5 bases and 4 bases, with 16 bases remaining between them. CDR3 amino acids: CASSDLGGPADTQYF. CDR3 nucleotide sequence: TGTGCCAGCTCAGACCTAGGGGGACCGGCAGATACGCAGTATTTT.

This clonotype was picked up many times. This rearrangement joins TRBV28 to TRBJ1-5, with 7 bases identical to TRBD1. Looked up from germline, CDR1 is MDHEN and CDR2 is SYDVKM. Losses at the gene ends were 8 bases for V and 2 bases for J; bases not matched to a gene: 3. The CDR3 is made up of 13 amino acids. The CDR3 nucleotides read TGTGCCAGCCGAACAGGGGGCAATCAGCCCCAGCATTTT. Amino acid sequence: CASRTGGNQPQHF.

The chain is built from TRBV12-5 and TRBJ2-5, with D perhaps being TRBD1 or TRBD2 (5 bases each). Per the germline V gene, CDR1 is LGHNT and CDR2 is FRNRAP. The CDR3 is 13 amino acids. V was clipped by 4 bases and J by 7 bases, with 13 bases between them. CDR3 protein: CASGSGTTGTQYF. CDR3 nucleotide sequence: TGTGCTAGTGGTTCCGGGACCACCGGGACCCAGTACTTC. The entire variable domain, with the rest obtained from reference TRBV12-5 and TRBJ2-5, is as follows: DARVTQTPRHKVTEMGQEVTMRCQPILGHNTVFWYRQTMMQGLELLAYFRNRAPLDDSGMPKDRFSAEMPDATLATLKIQPSEPRDSAVYFCASGSGTTGTQYFGPGTRLLVL.

V is TRBV6-5 and J is TRBJ1-6; D is ambiguous. The germline gives CDR1 MNHEY, CDR2 SVGAGI. The V end was cut by 1 base, the J end by 10 bases, with 11 bases between. This CDR3 is built from 14 residues. The CDR3 bases are TGTGCCAGCAGTTACTACCTAGTAGACTCACCCCTCCACTTT. Amino acid sequence: CASSYYLVDSPLHF.